The next 18 T cell receptor beta chains were all read from a single sample in a study of T cell changes during pregnancy in multiple sclerosis. The protocol was immunoSEQ multiplex PCR, while the TCRdb copy is restricted to in-frame clones and leaves out a portion. The repertoire holds about 34,000 clones, approximately 90% seen once, with around 11% in the top ten. Material: CD8+ T cells from peripheral blood mononuclear cells, obtained before pregnancy. These receptors originate from a female donor with multiple sclerosis, enrolled in a pregnancy study.

The chain employs TRBV9 and TRBJ2-1; 10 bases align to TRBD2. V shed 0 bases, J shed 0 bases, and the junction held 3 bases outside the gene matches. The CDR3 runs 17 residues. CDR1 SGDLS and CDR2 YYNGEE come from the germline V gene. This CDR3 is CASSVEGLASSYNEQFF. The CDR3, as DNA: TGTGCCAGCAGCGTAGAGGGACTAGCGAGCTCCTACAATGAGCAGTTCTTC.

This chain joins TRBV28 and TRBJ2-1, with 9 bases lining up with TRBD1. This CDR3 has 18 residues. From germline, CDR1 is MDHEN and CDR2 SYDVKM. V trimming: 9 bases; J trimming: 4 bases; junction bases outside the gene matches: 19. The chain's CDR3 is CARPLPSETGGWYNEQFF. CDR3 nucleotides: TGTGCCAGACCCCTACCCTCGGAGACAGGGGGATGGTACAATGAGCAGTTCTTC.

The V and J genes are TRBV6-6 and TRBJ2-7; 7 bases fit TRBD2. The CDR3 runs 13 residues. Per germline, CDR1 MNHNY and CDR2 SVGAGI (reference sequence). V shed 7 bases, J shed 4 bases, and the junction held 7 bases outside the gene matches. CDR3 in DNA: TGTGCCAGCAAGGGCGGGAGTGGATACGAGCAGTACTTC. The encoded protein is CASKGGSGYEQYF.

The chain couples TRBV19 to TRBJ2-1, with 11 bases aligning to TRBD2. CDR3 length equals 16 residues. The junction had 10 bases not matched to a gene; V was cut back by 5 bases and J by 7 bases. Germline V CDR1 and CDR2: LNHDA, SQIVND (reference sequence). CDR3 in DNA: TGTGCCAGTAGTCCGTCTAGCGGGAGGTTTCTAAATGAGCAGTTCTTC. Its protein is CASSPSSGRFLNEQFF.

The rearrangement joins TRBV6-1 to TRBJ1-6; 7 nucleotides align to TRBD1. Germline CDR1 and CDR2: MNHNS and SASEGT. This CDR3 region has 14 residues. V lost 6 bases, J lost 7 bases, and 6 bases stayed unmatched. CDR3: CASRNRDSNSPLHF. Here the CDR3 DNA reads TGTGCCAGCAGGAATCGGGACAGCAATTCACCCCTCCACTTT.

The V and J genes are TRBV20-1 and TRBJ2-1; D gene unclear. The CDR3 extends over 11 amino acids. Germline V gene sequence: CDR1 DFQATT, CDR2 SNEGSKA (reference sequence). Deletions cut 6 bases from V and 8 bases from J, with 11 bases between. The CDR3 spells CSAPRGDEQFF. CDR3 bases: TGCAGTGCCCCACGAGGCGATGAGCAGTTCTTC.

This sequence joins TRBV7-9 and TRBJ1-2, with 7 bases aligning to TRBD1. The CDR3 covers 16 residues. The V and J ends lost 4 bases and 1 base, in that order; junction bases with no gene match: 9. Germline assignment: CDR1 SEHNR and CDR2 FQNEAQ (reference sequence). CDR3 in DNA: TGTGCCAGCAGCTCCCCCGGGACAGAGATTAACTATGGCTACACCTTC. It translates to CASSSPGTEINYGYTF. The full variable domain, completed using reference TRBV7-9 and TRBJ1-2, is DTGVSQNPRHKITKRGQNVTFRCDPISEHNRLYWYRQTLGQGPEFLTYFQNEAQLEKSRLLSDRFSAERPKGSFSTLEIQRTEQGDSAMYLCASSSPGTEINYGYTFGSGTRLTVV.

This chain links TRBV7-9 with TRBJ2-3; D might be TRBD2 (6 bases). Per the germline V gene, CDR1 is SEHNR and CDR2 is FQNEAQ (reference sequence). There are 16 residues in the CDR3. V was cut by 1 base and J by 0 bases, with 11 bases left in between. The CDR3 here is CASSLGSAGSTDTQYF. CDR3 DNA: TGTGCCAGCAGCTTAGGGTCAGCGGGCAGCACAGATACGCAGTATTTT.

The V call is TRBV5-5, the J call TRBJ2-7; perhaps TRBD1 as D (5 bases). The germline V gene encodes CDR1 SGHKS and CDR2 YYEKEE (reference sequence). The CDR3 spans 14 residues. Trimming left V 0 bases short and J 2 bases short, with 9 bases between. The CDR3, as DNA: TGTGCCAGCAGCTTGGCCCAGGGCCCCTACGAGCAGTACTTC. Protein: CASSLAQGPYEQYF. The whole variable domain, filled in from reference TRBV5-5 and TRBJ2-7, reads DAGVTQSPTHLIKTRGQQVTLRCSPISGHKSVSWYQQVLGQGPQFIFQYYEKEERGRGNFPDRFSARQFPNYSSELNVNALLLGDSALYLCASSLAQGPYEQYFGPGTRLTVT.

The CDR3 region is CASSIDQVSGRNTEAFF. The CDR3 DNA follows: TGTGCCAGTAGTATAGATCAGGTCAGCGGACGGAACACTGAAGCTTTCTTT. This chain joins TRBV19 and TRBJ1-1; D not certain. The germline V and J ends were trimmed by 0 bases and 1 base, with 15 bases remaining between them. The CDR3 extends over 17 amino acids. Germline loops: CDR1 LNHDA, CDR2 SQIVND (reference sequence).

The chain couples TRBV27 to TRBJ2-7; 7 bases are a match to TRBD1. The CDR3 consists of 16 residues. J gave up 4 bases and V 5 bases, and 14 bases lay outside the gene matches. CDR1 and CDR2 from the germline V gene are MNHEY and SMNVEV (reference sequence). The CDR3 region is CASSGIFATGIYEQYF. The DNA for the CDR3 is TGTGCCAGCAGTGGAATCTTTGCGACAGGGATATACGAGCAGTACTTC.

The chain employs TRBV5-8 and TRBJ2-7, with 7 bases lining up with TRBD1. The germline CDR1 and CDR2 sequences are SGHTS and YDEGEE. The CDR3 is 17 amino acids. V lost 1 base and J lost 3; bases outside the gene matches: 13. CDR3 protein: CASSLKGQVQPSYEQYF. The CDR3 nucleotides read TGTGCCAGCAGCTTGAAAGGACAGGTCCAACCCAGCTACGAGCAGTACTTC.

This clone was detected once. This chain links TRBV5-4 with TRBJ2-3, with D possibly being TRBD2 (6 bases). The CDR3 is made up of 14 amino acids. Trimming stripped 4 bases from V and 5 bases from J, with 14 bases between. Germline values: CDR1 SGHNT, CDR2 YYREEE (reference sequence). The CDR3 DNA sequence: TGTGCCAGCAGCGGGGACTCCGTCGGAGATACGCAGTATTTT. Residues: CASSGDSVGDTQYF.

This rearrangement joins TRBV12-5 to TRBJ1-1; TRBD1 agrees at 8 bases. V lost 7 bases to trimming and J lost 2 bases; unmatched junction nucleotides: 9. Germline V gives CDR1 LGHNT, CDR2 FRNRAP. There are 15 residues in the CDR3. The CDR3 DNA follows: TGTGCTAGTGCCTCCGACAGGGGCGCTAACACTGAAGCTTTCTTT. The encoded protein is CASASDRGANTEAFF.

The V and J genes are TRBV29-1 and TRBJ2-1; 11 nucleotides agree with TRBD2. This CDR3 contains 14 residues. Germline CDR1 reads SQVTM; CDR2 reads ANQGSEA. With V trimmed by 3 bases and J by 8 bases, 6 bases remained unmatched. For the CDR3, the DNA is TGCAGCGTTGATTTAGCGGGAGGGGGCGATGAGCAGTTCTTC. This sequence encodes CSVDLAGGGDEQFF.

V usage is TRBV6-1 and J usage is TRBJ2-7, with 11 bases matching TRBD2. With V trimmed by 6 bases and J by 2 bases, 3 bases remained unmatched. Germline V gene data show CDR1 as MNHNS and CDR2 as SASEGT. This CDR3 contains 14 residues. CDR3 sequence (DNA): TGTGCCAGCAGGGGACTAGCGGAAACCTACGAGCAGTACTTC. Translation gives CASRGLAETYEQYF.

On this clone itself: The junction differs from germline at one of its ends, possibly a read error. The V and J genes are TRBV10-2 and TRBJ2-7, with D unresolved. Germline assignment: CDR1 WSHSY and CDR2 SAAADI. The CDR3 loop spans 13 amino acids. The CDR3 bases are TGCGCCAGCAGGGAGTCACCTACCTACGAGCAGTACTTC. It translates to CASRESPTYEQYF.

The gene calls are TRBV11-2 and TRBJ2-5; TRBD2 matches at 8 bases. There are 16 residues in the CDR3. Trimming cost V 5 bases and J 5 bases; bases outside gene matches: 13. CDR1 and CDR2 from the germline V gene are SGHAT and FQNNGV. CDR3 bases: TGTGCCAGCAGCCCAGTCGGGGGGGGGCCGAGGGAGACCCAGTACTTC. This encodes CASSPVGGGPRETQYF.